The 12 T cell receptor beta chains below come from one sample, sequenced in a study of T cell responses to AZD1222 COVID-19 vaccine. Repertoires were generated with immunoSEQ multiplex PCR, while TCRdb's copy carries only in-frame clones and drops some. The table shows under 150,000 clones, with around 90% occurring only once. The source material was peripheral blood, sampled on day 0 of AZD1222 vaccination. The receptors here all came from an adult in good health.

On this clone: The sample has other DNA sequences that encode this CDR3 too. CDR3 sequence: CSARDGRGAFF. The CDR3 nucleotides are TGCAGTGCTAGAGATGGAAGGGGAGCTTTCTTT. The rearrangement uses TRBV20-1 and TRBJ1-1; a possible D gene is TRBD1 (5 bases). Germline-derived CDR1 and CDR2 are DFQATT and SNEGSKA (reference sequence). The CDR3 has 11 residues. Trimming left V 0 bases short and J 10 bases short, with 9 bases between.

Only one count was recorded for this clone. V is TRBV12-3 or TRBV12-4 and J is TRBJ2-5; D is ambiguous. Trimming left V 4 bases short and J 4 bases short, with 4 bases between. The CDR3 runs to 11 residues. The CDR3 nucleotides are TGTGCCAGCAGTTCCGTAGAGACCCAGTACTTC. Translating gives CASSSVETQYF.

The chain carries TRBV30 and TRBJ1-1; D perhaps matches TRBD1 (5 bases). Looked up from germline, CDR1 is GTSNPN and CDR2 is SVGIG (reference sequence). V gave up 2 bases and J gave up 4 bases, with 14 bases separating them. The CDR3 extends over 14 amino acids. DNA for the CDR3: TGTGCCTGGAGTTGGGGGTCTGGGGGCACTGAAGCTTTCTTT. It yields the protein CAWSWGSGGTEAFF.

This clone has only one observation. V is TRBV6-5 and J is TRBJ1-3; 7 nucleotides match TRBD1. The CDR3 contains 15 residues. V was clipped by 4 bases and J by 2 bases; unmatched bases: 5. The V gene's germline CDR1 is MNHEY and CDR2 SVGAGI. The CDR3 loop reads CASSLGGRAGNTIYF. Here the CDR3 DNA reads TGTGCCAGCAGTTTAGGGGGCCGAGCTGGAAACACCATATATTTT.

The gene calls are TRBV5-5 and TRBJ2-2, with no clear D. Germline-derived CDR1 and CDR2 are SGHKS and YYEKEE (reference sequence). The CDR3 runs 13 residues. The V and J ends lost 3 bases and 5 bases respectively, with 8 bases between them. Written as DNA, the CDR3 is TGTGCCAGCAGCTCAACTCCGACCGGGGAGCTGTTTTTT. It translates to CASSSTPTGELFF.

J is TRBJ2-7 and V is TRBV24-1, with TRBD1 identical over 8 bases. CDR1 is KGHDR and CDR2 is SFDVKD in the germline V gene. V lost 9 bases, J lost 6 bases, and 3 bases stayed unmatched. The CDR3 spans 11 residues. In nucleotides, the CDR3 is TGTGCCACCCGCCAGGGGGCCGAGCAGTACTTC. Protein product: CATRQGAEQYF.

V usage is TRBV11-2 and J usage is TRBJ2-2; 9 bases fit TRBD2. CDR1 SGHAT and CDR2 FQNNGV come from the germline V gene. With 5 bases clipped from V and 5 bases from J, the junction kept 18 bases outside the gene matches. The CDR3 is made up of 19 amino acids. The DNA for the CDR3 is TGTGCCAGCAGCGTAATGGGAATACTAGCGGGCGGAGGGACCGGGGAGCTGTTTTTT. Its translation is CASSVMGILAGGGTGELFF.

The V gene is TRBV14, the J gene TRBJ1-6, with 7 bases matching TRBD1. J was trimmed by 5 bases and V by 3 bases; bases with no gene match: 10. The CDR3 covers 17 residues. CDR1 SGHDN and CDR2 FVKESK come from the germline V gene. The CDR3 here is CASSHRTGRVNNSPLHF. The CDR3, as DNA: TGTGCCAGCAGCCACAGGACAGGACGAGTCAATAATTCACCCCTCCACTTT.

The chain uses TRBV2 and TRBJ1-5, with D possibly matching TRBD1 (6 bases). This CDR3 has 17 residues. CDR1 and CDR2 (germline): SNHLY, FYNNEI. Trimming removed 6 bases from V and 1 base from J, with 19 bases in between. In DNA form, the CDR3 reads TGTGCCAGCAGCCCGCGGGGGGCTTTGAGGAGCAATCAGCCCCAGCATTTT. The encoded protein is CASSPRGALRSNQPQHF.

The rearrangement joins TRBV5-1 to TRBJ2-5, with 8 bases aligning to TRBD1. Trimming at V came to 4 bases and at J to 5 bases, leaving 7 bases not matched to a gene. The CDR3 has 14 amino acids. Germline V gives CDR1 SGHRS, CDR2 YFSETQ. The CDR3 DNA reads as TGCGCCAGCAGCGGGGGACAGGCTGGCGAGACCCAGTACTTC. Encoded protein: CASSGGQAGETQYF.

The CDR3 loop is CAWSGPMRTGYSNQPQHF. The CDR3 nucleotides read TGTGCCTGGAGCGGCCCCATGCGAACCGGTTATAGCAATCAGCCCCAGCATTTT. This chain uses TRBV30 with TRBJ1-5; D call uncertain. Germline CDR1 GTSNPN, CDR2 SVGIG (reference sequence). V was trimmed by 3 bases and J by 0 bases, leaving 21 bases between them. The length of the CDR3 is 18 residues.

Details on this clone: The sample holds other DNA sequences that translate to the same CDR3. The chain joins TRBV28 to TRBJ1-2, with unresolved D. From germline, CDR1 is MDHEN and CDR2 SYDVKM. V lost 5 bases and J 5 bases, leaving 6 bases between the germline ends. The CDR3 length is 11 residues. The CDR3 coding sequence is TGTGCCAGCAGTCAAAATTATGGCTACACCTTC. Protein product: CASSQNYGYTF.